One sample yielded the 5 T cell receptor beta chains listed below, sequenced in a study of untreated major depressive disorder. No cognate antigen is known for these TCRs. Profiled with immunoSEQ multiplex PCR; TCRdb holds only in-frame clones, not every one. The repertoire consists of about 19,000 clones, with under 95% occurring once and the leading ten covering 0.5% to 0.7%. Study conclusions and caveats: CD4+ T cells from depressed patients used TRBV05-01 (Vbeta 5.1) more often than controls.

Material: CD4+ T cells from PBMCs. Receptors originate from a woman between 40 and 55 years old with major depressive disorder.

In its sample, this clone was seen a few times. This chain links TRBV5-1 with TRBJ1-4; D is undetermined. CDR1 SGHRS and CDR2 YFSETQ come from the germline V gene. CDR3 length: 15 amino acids. V lost 0 bases, J lost 7 bases, and 13 bases lay in between. CDR3 coding DNA: TGCGCCAGCAGCTTGGGGACGGAGGTAGTTGAAAAACTGTTTTTT. This gives the protein CASSLGTEVVEKLFF.

The V and J genes are TRBV6-6 and TRBJ2-7, with TRBD2 matching over 7 bases. The CDR3 is made up of 14 amino acids. V lost 6 bases to trimming and J lost 6 bases; unmatched junction nucleotides: 11. In germline, CDR1 is MNHNY, CDR2 SVGAGI (reference sequence). The DNA for the CDR3 is TGTGCCAGCAGAAGTACTGAAGCGGGAACCGAGCAGTACGTC. It is translated as CASRSTEAGTEQYV.

The chain recombines TRBV10-3 with TRBJ2-3, with 9 bases lining up with TRBD1. CDR3 size: 14 residues. Germline loops: CDR1 ENHRY, CDR2 SYGVKD. After removal of 11 bases from V and 4 bases from J, the junction contained 10 bases not matched to a gene. CDR3 region: CAAGGTGSADTQYF. The CDR3 nucleotides read TGTGCCGCCGGGGGGACAGGGAGCGCAGATACGCAGTATTTT.

The V call is TRBV19, the J call TRBJ1-6; D is uncertain. Per the germline V gene, CDR1 is LNHDA and CDR2 is SQIVND (reference sequence). The CDR3 is made up of 13 amino acids. Trimming took 8 bases from V and 6 from J, leaving 11 bases between them. The CDR3 DNA reads as TGTGCCAGTTCTCGGGAGGTTAATTCACCCCTCCACTTT. It yields the protein CASSREVNSPLHF.

This clone was counted a single time. V and J are TRBV12-5 and TRBJ1-2; D is ambiguous. V dropped 6 bases and J dropped 4 bases, with 9 bases sitting between them. CDR1 and CDR2 (germline): LGHNT, FRNRAP. This CDR3 has 12 amino acids. The CDR3 DNA reads TGTGCTAGTGGGGCGCCCGGCTATGGCTACACCTTC. Translation: CASGAPGYGYTF.